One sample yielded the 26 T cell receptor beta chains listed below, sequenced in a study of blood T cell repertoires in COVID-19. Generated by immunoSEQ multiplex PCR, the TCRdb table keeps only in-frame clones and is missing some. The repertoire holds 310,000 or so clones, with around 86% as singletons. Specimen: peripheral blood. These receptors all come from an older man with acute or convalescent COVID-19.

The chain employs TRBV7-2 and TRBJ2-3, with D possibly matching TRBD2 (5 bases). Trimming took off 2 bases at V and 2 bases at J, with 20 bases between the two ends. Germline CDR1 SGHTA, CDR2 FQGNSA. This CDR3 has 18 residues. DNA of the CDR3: TGTGCCAGCAGCTTATTCTTGACGCTAGCCCGCATCACAGATACGCAGTATTTT. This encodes CASSLFLTLARITDTQYF.

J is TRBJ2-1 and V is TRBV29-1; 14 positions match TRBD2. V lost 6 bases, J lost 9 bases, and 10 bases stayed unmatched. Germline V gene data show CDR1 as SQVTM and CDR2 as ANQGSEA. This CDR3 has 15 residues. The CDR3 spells CSVPGTSGSYGEQFF. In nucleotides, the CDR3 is TGCAGCGTGCCTGGGACTAGCGGGAGTTACGGTGAGCAGTTCTTC.

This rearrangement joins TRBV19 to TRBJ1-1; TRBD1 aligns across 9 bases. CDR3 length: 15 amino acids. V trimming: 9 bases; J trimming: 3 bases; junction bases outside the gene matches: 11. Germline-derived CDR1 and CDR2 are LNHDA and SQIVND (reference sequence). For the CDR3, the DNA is TGTGCCAGCAAAACAGGGGGCGAAACGTACACTGAAGCTTTCTTT. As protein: CASKTGGETYTEAFF.

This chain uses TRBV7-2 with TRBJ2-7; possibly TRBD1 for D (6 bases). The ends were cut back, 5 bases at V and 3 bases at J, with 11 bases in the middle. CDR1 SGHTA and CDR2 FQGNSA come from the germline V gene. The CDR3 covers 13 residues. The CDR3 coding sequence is TGTGCCAGCAGCCTCGACAGGAGCTACGAGCAGTACTTC. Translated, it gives CASSLDRSYEQYF.

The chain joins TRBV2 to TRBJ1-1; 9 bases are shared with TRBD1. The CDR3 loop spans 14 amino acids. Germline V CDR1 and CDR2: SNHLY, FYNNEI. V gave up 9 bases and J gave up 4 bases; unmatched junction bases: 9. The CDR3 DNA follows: TGTGCCAGTCTAACAGGGGGCGTCAGCACTGAAGCTTTCTTT. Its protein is CASLTGGVSTEAFF.

CDR3: CATSRNRAGPQHF. DNA of the CDR3: TGTGCCACCAGCAGAAATCGCGCGGGGCCCCAGCATTTT. V usage is TRBV15 and J usage is TRBJ1-5; D ambiguous. CDR3 length: 13 amino acids. Trimming pared 2 bases from V and 9 bases from J, leaving 11 bases between. The germline CDR1 and CDR2 sequences are LNHNV and YYDKDF (reference sequence).

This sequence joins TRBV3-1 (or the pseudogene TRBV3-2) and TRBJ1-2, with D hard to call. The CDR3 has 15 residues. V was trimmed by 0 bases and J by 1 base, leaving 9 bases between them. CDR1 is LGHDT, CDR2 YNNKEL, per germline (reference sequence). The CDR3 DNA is TGTGCCAGCAGCCAAGACGGAGGCGGTAACTATGGCTACACCTTC. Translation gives CASSQDGGGNYGYTF.

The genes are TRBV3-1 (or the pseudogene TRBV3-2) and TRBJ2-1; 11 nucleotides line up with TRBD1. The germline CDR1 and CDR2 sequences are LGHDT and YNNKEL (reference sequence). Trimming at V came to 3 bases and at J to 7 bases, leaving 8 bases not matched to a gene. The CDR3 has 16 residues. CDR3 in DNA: TGTGCCAGCAGCCAGTGGACAGGGGGCTTCCAAAATGAGCAGTTCTTC. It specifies CASSQWTGGFQNEQFF.

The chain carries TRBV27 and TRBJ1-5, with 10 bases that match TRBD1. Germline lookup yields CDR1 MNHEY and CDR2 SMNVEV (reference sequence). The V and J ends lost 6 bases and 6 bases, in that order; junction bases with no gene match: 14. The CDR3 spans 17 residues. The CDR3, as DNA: TGTGCCAGCAGACCCTTTACTGGGACAGGGGAGAGTCAGCCCCAGCATTTT. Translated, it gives CASRPFTGTGESQPQHF.

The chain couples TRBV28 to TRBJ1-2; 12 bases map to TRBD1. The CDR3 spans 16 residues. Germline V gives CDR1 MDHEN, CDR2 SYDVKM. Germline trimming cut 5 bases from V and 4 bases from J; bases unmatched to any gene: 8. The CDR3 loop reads CASSPSGTGGFYGYTF. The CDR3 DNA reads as TGTGCCAGCAGTCCCTCCGGGACAGGGGGCTTCTATGGCTACACCTTC.

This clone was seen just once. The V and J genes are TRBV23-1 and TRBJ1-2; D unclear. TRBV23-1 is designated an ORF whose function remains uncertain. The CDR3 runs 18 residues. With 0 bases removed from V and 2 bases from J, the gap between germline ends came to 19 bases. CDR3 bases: TGCGCCAGCAGTCAATCGCTTATGCGGCTATCAGCGAACTATGGCTACACCTTC. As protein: CASSQSLMRLSANYGYTF.

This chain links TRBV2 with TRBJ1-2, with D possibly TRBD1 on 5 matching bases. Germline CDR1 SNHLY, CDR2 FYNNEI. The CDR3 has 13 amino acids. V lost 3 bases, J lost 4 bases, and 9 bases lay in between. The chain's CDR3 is CASSDQGGYGYTF. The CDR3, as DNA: TGTGCCAGCAGTGACCAGGGCGGCTATGGCTACACCTTC.

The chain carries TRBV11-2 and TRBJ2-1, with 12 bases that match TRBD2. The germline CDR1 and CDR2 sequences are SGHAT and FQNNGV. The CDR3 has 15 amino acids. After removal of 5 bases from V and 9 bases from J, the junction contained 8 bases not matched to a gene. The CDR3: CASSMTSGSFGEQFF. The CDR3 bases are TGTGCCAGCAGCATGACTAGCGGGAGTTTCGGTGAGCAGTTCTTC.

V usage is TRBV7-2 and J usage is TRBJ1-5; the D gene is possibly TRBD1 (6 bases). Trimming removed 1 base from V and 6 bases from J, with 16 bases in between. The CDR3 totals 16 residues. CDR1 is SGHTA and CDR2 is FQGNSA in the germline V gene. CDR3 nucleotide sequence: TGTGCCAGCAGCTTAGGCTTGGGGGGGCGAGGTCAGCCCCAGCATTTT. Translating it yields CASSLGLGGRGQPQHF.

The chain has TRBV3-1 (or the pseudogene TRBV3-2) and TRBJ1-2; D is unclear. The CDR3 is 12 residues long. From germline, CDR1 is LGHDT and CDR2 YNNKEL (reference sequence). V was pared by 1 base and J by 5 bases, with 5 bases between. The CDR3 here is CASSQAEYGYTF. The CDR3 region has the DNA TGTGCCAGCAGCCAAGCCGAGTATGGCTACACCTTC.

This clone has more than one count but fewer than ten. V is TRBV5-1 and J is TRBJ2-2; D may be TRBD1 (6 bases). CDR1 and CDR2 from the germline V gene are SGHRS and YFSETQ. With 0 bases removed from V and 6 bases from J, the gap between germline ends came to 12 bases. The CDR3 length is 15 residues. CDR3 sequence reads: CASSLDPGAPGELFF. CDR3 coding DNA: TGCGCCAGCAGCTTGGACCCAGGGGCGCCCGGGGAGCTGTTTTTT.

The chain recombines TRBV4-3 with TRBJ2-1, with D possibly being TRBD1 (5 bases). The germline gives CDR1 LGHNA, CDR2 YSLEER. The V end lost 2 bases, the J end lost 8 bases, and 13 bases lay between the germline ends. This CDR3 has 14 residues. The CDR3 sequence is CASSQSQGSDEQFF. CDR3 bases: TGCGCCAGCAGCCAATCTCAGGGTTCGGATGAGCAGTTCTTC.

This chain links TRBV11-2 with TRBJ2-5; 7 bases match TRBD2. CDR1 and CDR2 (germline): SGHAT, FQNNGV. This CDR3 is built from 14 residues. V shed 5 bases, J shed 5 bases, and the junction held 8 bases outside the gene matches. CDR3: CASSRRTSQETQYF. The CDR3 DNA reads TGTGCCAGCAGCCGACGGACTAGTCAGGAGACCCAGTACTTC.

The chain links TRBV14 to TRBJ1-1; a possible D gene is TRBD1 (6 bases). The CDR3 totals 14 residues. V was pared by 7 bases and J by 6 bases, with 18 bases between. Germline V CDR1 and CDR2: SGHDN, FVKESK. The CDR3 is CASTTDRLRAEAFF. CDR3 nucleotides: TGTGCCAGCACCACAGACAGGCTGAGGGCTGAAGCTTTCTTT.

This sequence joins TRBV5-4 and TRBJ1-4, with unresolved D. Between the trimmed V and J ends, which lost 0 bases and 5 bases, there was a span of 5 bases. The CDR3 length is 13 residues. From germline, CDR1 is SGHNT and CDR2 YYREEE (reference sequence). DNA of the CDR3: TGTGCCAGCAGCTTGGGACTGAATGAAAAACTGTTTTTT. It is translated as CASSLGLNEKLFF.

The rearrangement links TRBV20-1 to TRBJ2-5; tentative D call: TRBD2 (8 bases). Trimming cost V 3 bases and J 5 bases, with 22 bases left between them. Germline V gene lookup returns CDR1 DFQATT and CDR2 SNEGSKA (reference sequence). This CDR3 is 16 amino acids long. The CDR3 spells CSASRSGSSRGETQYF. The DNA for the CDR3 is TGCAGTGCTAGTAGAAGCGGGAGTTCCAGGGGGGAGACCCAGTACTTC.

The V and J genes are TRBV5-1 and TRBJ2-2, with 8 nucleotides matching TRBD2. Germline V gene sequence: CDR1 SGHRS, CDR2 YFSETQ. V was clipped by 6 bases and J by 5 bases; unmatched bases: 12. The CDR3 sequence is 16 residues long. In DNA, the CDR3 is TGCGCCAGCATCCTGGCCGGTACGGGAGGGACCGGGGAGCTGTTTTTT. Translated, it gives CASILAGTGGTGELFF.

CDR3 sequence (DNA): TGTGCCAGCAGCTTGGCAGGCACACCTTACAATGAGCAGTTCTTC. As protein: CASSLAGTPYNEQFF. The chain couples TRBV7-2 to TRBJ2-1; no firm D call. This CDR3 has 15 residues. The V and J ends lost 3 bases and 4 bases respectively, with 13 bases between them. The V gene's germline CDR1 is SGHTA and CDR2 FQGNSA.

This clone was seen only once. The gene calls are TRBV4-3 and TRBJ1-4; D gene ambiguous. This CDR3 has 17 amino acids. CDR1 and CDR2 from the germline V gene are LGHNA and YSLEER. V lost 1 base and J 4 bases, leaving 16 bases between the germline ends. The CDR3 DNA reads TGCGCCAGCAGCCAAGTTCGGAGCTTTACTTTTAATGAAAAACTGTTTTTT. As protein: CASSQVRSFTFNEKLFF.

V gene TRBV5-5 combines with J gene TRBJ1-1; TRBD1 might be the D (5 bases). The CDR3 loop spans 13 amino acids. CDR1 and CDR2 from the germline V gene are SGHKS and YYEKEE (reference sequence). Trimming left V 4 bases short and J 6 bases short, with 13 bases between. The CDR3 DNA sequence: TGTGCCAGCAGCCCGCAGGGTTTCCCTGAAGCTTTCTTT. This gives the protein CASSPQGFPEAFF. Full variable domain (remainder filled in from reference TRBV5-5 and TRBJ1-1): DAGVTQSPTHLIKTRGQQVTLRCSPISGHKSVSWYQQVLGQGPQFIFQYYEKEERGRGNFPDRFSARQFPNYSSELNVNALLLGDSALYLCASSPQGFPEAFFGQGTRLTVV.

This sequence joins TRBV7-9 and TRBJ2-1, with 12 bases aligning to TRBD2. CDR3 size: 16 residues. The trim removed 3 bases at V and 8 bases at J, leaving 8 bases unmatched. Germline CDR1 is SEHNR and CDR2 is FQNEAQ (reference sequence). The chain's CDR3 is CASSFQLAGGGDEQFF. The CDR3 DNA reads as TGTGCCAGCAGCTTTCAACTAGCGGGAGGTGGCGATGAGCAGTTCTTC.